This paragraph covers one T cell receptor (beta chain) sequence. TCR beta CDR3 region amplification was performed from RNA transcripts. Initially, a first-round RT-PCR of the TCR CDR3 employed the HTBI primer set. TCRdb recomputed calls from the multiplex PCR reads with MiXCR, one row per CDR3 protein. The data show hundreds of thousands of distinct CDR3 sequences, about 20% seen once. This CDR3 spans 15 amino acids. Between the trimmed V and J ends, which lost 6 bases and 7 bases, there was a span of 16 bases. Germline V gene sequence: CDR1 MNHNS, CDR2 SASEGT. This entry comes from a study of T cells in Graves' hyperthyroidism and ophthalmopathy.

The chain links TRBV6-1 to TRBJ1-6; no clear D gene. The sequence came from a man in his forties or fifties with Graves' ophthalmopathy. The sequencing sample was made of blood. The CDR3 DNA reads as TGTGCCAGCAGAGTGGCAGAGAATCGCAATTCACCCCTCCACTTT. As protein: CASRVAENRNSPLHF.